The rows below give T cell receptor beta chains drawn from one sample of a study of early T cells in non-severe SARS-CoV-2 infection. One entry per CDR3 protein, called by TCRdb with MiXCR from the 5' RACE reads. Of over 85,000 distinct CDR3 sequences in the sample, around 13% were seen once. The sample was whole blood. These receptors came from an adult who was a healthcare worker with PCR-confirmed SARS-CoV-2 infection or an uninfected control (not recorded which). Both conserved end residues are part of each CDR3. A D gene is named only where the DNA matches it firmly. Where a row states a size, it is once, few, many or the class of an expanded clone; other rows omit it.

d_call: TRBD2; j_call: TRBJ2-5; v_call: TRBV14; clone_size: medium-sized; cdr3_aa: CASSQTGGPIRTQYF; cdr3_nt: TGTGCCAGCAGCCAAACGGGAGGACCGATTCGGACCCAGTACTTC
d_call: .; j_call: TRBJ1-5; v_call: TRBV27; clone_size: .; cdr3_aa: CASSYEGQGPQHF; cdr3_nt: TGTGCCAGCAGTTACGAGGGTCAGGGGCCCCAGCATTTT
d_call: .; j_call: TRBJ1-6; v_call: TRBV5-6; clone_size: many; cdr3_aa: CASSLRGWNSPLHF; cdr3_nt: TGTGCCAGCAGCTTGCGGGGTTGGAATTCACCCCTCCACTTT
d_call: TRBD2; j_call: TRBJ2-1; v_call: TRBV11-2; clone_size: many; cdr3_aa: CASSYGLAGDPYNEQFF; cdr3_nt: TGTGCCAGCAGCTACGGACTAGCGGGAGACCCCTACAATGAGCAGTTCTTC
d_call: .; j_call: TRBJ2-1; v_call: TRBV6-5; clone_size: few; cdr3_aa: CASGGLGSHPIPHEQFF; cdr3_nt: TGTGCCAGCGGTGGGTTGGGGTCTCACCCGATTCCCCATGAGCAGTTCTTC
d_call: .; j_call: TRBJ2-5; v_call: TRBV20-1; clone_size: many; cdr3_aa: CSAKTALLKQETQYF; cdr3_nt: TGCAGTGCTAAGACTGCACTCTTAAAGCAAGAGACCCAGTACTTC
d_call: TRBD1; j_call: TRBJ2-7; v_call: TRBV12-3/TRBV12-4; clone_size: many; cdr3_aa: CASSFPGQGSEQYF; cdr3_nt: TGTGCCAGCAGTTTTCCGGGACAGGGCTCCGAGCAGTACTTC
d_call: .; j_call: TRBJ1-1; v_call: TRBV3-1; clone_size: few; cdr3_aa: CASSPGQFMNTEAFF; cdr3_nt: TGTGCCAGCAGCCCAGGACAGTTCATGAACACTGAAGCTTTCTTT
d_call: .; j_call: TRBJ2-3; v_call: TRBV6-1; clone_size: .; cdr3_aa: CASSETVAGGATDTQYF; cdr3_nt: TGTGCCAGCAGTGAAACGGTCGCAGGGGGGGCCACAGATACGCAGTATTTT
d_call: .; j_call: TRBJ2-1; v_call: TRBV27; clone_size: many; cdr3_aa: CASSYYNEQFF; cdr3_nt: TGTGCCAGCAGCTATTACAATGAGCAGTTCTTC
d_call: .; j_call: TRBJ1-2; v_call: TRBV10-2; clone_size: many; cdr3_aa: CASSERVYGYTF; cdr3_nt: TGCGCCAGCAGTGAGCGCGTTTATGGCTACACCTTC
d_call: TRBD2; j_call: TRBJ2-7; v_call: TRBV27; clone_size: medium-sized; cdr3_aa: CASPSGRDYEQYF; cdr3_nt: TGTGCCAGTCCATCCGGGAGGGACTACGAGCAGTACTTC
d_call: TRBD2; j_call: TRBJ2-7; v_call: TRBV28; clone_size: many; cdr3_aa: CASSPIAGGMGEQYF; cdr3_nt: TGTGCCAGCAGCCCTATAGCGGGAGGCATGGGCGAGCAGTACTTC
d_call: .; j_call: TRBJ1-6; v_call: TRBV5-5; clone_size: .; cdr3_aa: CASSLSGLKDSPLHF; cdr3_nt: TGTGCCAGCAGCTTGTCGGGGTTAAAAGATTCACCCCTCCACTTT
d_call: .; j_call: TRBJ2-1; v_call: TRBV6-1; clone_size: .; cdr3_aa: CATEPVLADYNEQFF; cdr3_nt: TGTGCCACAGAACCCGTACTAGCTGACTACAATGAGCAGTTCTTC
d_call: .; j_call: TRBJ2-1; v_call: TRBV6-2/TRBV6-3; clone_size: .; cdr3_aa: CASRSQSSYNEQFF; cdr3_nt: TGTGCCAGCAGATCCCAGAGCTCCTACAATGAGCAGTTCTTC
d_call: .; j_call: TRBJ2-1; v_call: TRBV3-1; clone_size: .; cdr3_aa: CASSVRASVHNEQFF; cdr3_nt: TGTGCCAGCAGCGTAAGGGCTAGCGTTCACAATGAGCAGTTCTTC
d_call: .; j_call: TRBJ2-6; v_call: TRBV27; clone_size: .; cdr3_aa: CASSLSNFGHRGSGANVLTF; cdr3_nt: TGTGCCAGCAGTTTATCGAATTTCGGACACCGGGGCTCTGGGGCCAACGTCCTGACTTTC
d_call: .; j_call: TRBJ2-7; v_call: TRBV4-1; clone_size: few; cdr3_aa: CASSHIARNEQYF; cdr3_nt: TGCGCCAGCAGCCACATAGCTCGGAACGAGCAGTACTTC
d_call: TRBD1; j_call: TRBJ1-5; v_call: TRBV19; clone_size: many; cdr3_aa: CASSLTGGNQPQHF; cdr3_nt: TGTGCCAGTAGTTTAACAGGGGGCAATCAGCCCCAGCATTTT
d_call: .; j_call: TRBJ2-1; v_call: TRBV6-1; clone_size: few; cdr3_aa: CASSDRAEIGHNEQFF; cdr3_nt: TGTGCCAGCAGTGACCGAGCGGAAATCGGGCACAATGAGCAGTTCTTC
d_call: TRBD2; j_call: TRBJ2-3; v_call: TRBV11-2; clone_size: many; cdr3_aa: CASSSSSGVSTDTQYF; cdr3_nt: TGTGCCAGCAGCTCATCTAGCGGGGTTAGCACAGATACGCAGTATTTT
d_call: .; j_call: TRBJ2-7; v_call: TRBV4-2; clone_size: .; cdr3_aa: CASSQRGLENEQYF; cdr3_nt: TGTGCCAGCAGCCAGCGCGGCCTTGAGAACGAGCAGTACTTC
d_call: .; j_call: TRBJ2-1; v_call: TRBV5-1; clone_size: .; cdr3_aa: CASSLNRAPSEQFF; cdr3_nt: TGCGCCAGCAGCTTGAACCGGGCCCCGTCGGAGCAGTTCTTC
d_call: .; j_call: TRBJ1-2; v_call: TRBV29-1; clone_size: many; cdr3_aa: CSVEADYGYTF; cdr3_nt: TGCAGCGTTGAAGCAGACTATGGCTACACCTTC
d_call: .; j_call: TRBJ1-2; v_call: TRBV9; clone_size: .; cdr3_aa: CASGDGYTF; cdr3_nt: TGTGCCAGCGGCGATGGCTACACCTTC